A selection of T cell receptor beta chains follows, all from one sample in a study of CD8 T cells in ankylosing spondylitis. Each CDR3 protein gets one entry after TCRdb re-called the 5' RACE reads with MiXCR. This sample has more than 600,000 distinct CDR3 sequences, with under 20% found just once. Sequencing was carried out using blood, either unsorted or a sorted T cell fraction (not recorded which). The receptor set was obtained from a male donor with ankylosing spondylitis. The CDR3 runs from the conserved cysteine through the conserved F or W. A D gene is named only where the DNA matches it firmly. Clone size is not always given. Where it is, it says once, few, many or a class for expanded clones.

size: -; D: TRBD2; V: TRBV18; J: TRBJ2-7; CDR3: CASSQSGRYEQYF; DNA: TGTGCCAGCTCACAAAGCGGGAGGTACGAGCAGTACTTC
size: few; D: -; V: TRBV29-1; J: TRBJ2-1; CDR3: CSVEIGTASSYNEQFF; DNA: TGCAGCGTTGAGATAGGGACCGCAAGCTCCTACAATGAGCAGTTCTTC
size: -; D: TRBD1; V: TRBV11-1; J: TRBJ1-1; CDR3: CASSLGSRTGGNTEAFF; DNA: TGTGCCAGCAGCTTAGGATCAAGGACAGGTGGTAACACTGAAGCTTTCTTT
size: few; D: -; V: TRBV6-1; J: TRBJ1-1; CDR3: CASSPGTLGNTEAFF; DNA: TGTGCCAGCAGTCCCGGGACGTTGGGGAACACTGAAGCTTTCTTT
size: -; D: -; V: TRBV12-3/TRBV12-4; J: TRBJ2-2; CDR3: CASCFQGLVLDTGELFF; DNA: TGTGCCAGCTGTTTTCAGGGGCTTGTTTTGGACACCGGGGAGCTGTTTTTT
size: -; D: TRBD1; V: TRBV20-1; J: TRBJ2-5; CDR3: CSARNRGLAQETQYF; DNA: TGCAGTGCTAGAAACAGGGGGCTGGCTCAAGAGACCCAGTACTTC
size: -; D: TRBD1; V: TRBV2; J: TRBJ1-6; CDR3: CASNWDRGGNSPLHF; DNA: TGTGCCAGCAACTGGGACAGGGGAGGAAATTCACCCCTCCACTTT
size: -; D: -; V: TRBV25-1; J: TRBJ2-7; CDR3: CASSEGPPDEQYF; DNA: TGTGCCAGCAGCGAGGGGCCACCCGACGAGCAGTACTTC
size: few; D: -; V: TRBV20-1; J: TRBJ2-3; CDR3: CSARDRAFYTDTQYF; DNA: TGCAGTGCTAGAGACAGGGCGTTTTACACAGATACGCAGTATTTT
size: few; D: -; V: TRBV9; J: TRBJ2-5; CDR3: CASSVGITQETQYF; DNA: TGTGCCAGCAGCGTAGGAATCACCCAAGAGACCCAGTACTTC
size: -; D: TRBD1; V: TRBV28; J: TRBJ1-5; CDR3: CASFPSRGYQPQHF; DNA: TGTGCCAGCTTCCCCAGCAGGGGGTATCAGCCCCAGCATTTT
size: -; D: -; V: TRBV5-1; J: TRBJ1-1; CDR3: CASWDGLTEAFF; DNA: TGCGCCAGCTGGGACGGCTTGACTGAAGCTTTCTTT
size: -; D: -; V: TRBV12-3/TRBV12-4; J: TRBJ2-1; CDR3: CASSLRGARDEQFF; DNA: TGTGCCAGCAGTTTACGTGGAGCGAGAGATGAGCAGTTCTTC
size: many; D: TRBD2; V: TRBV20-1; J: TRBJ2-7; CDR3: CSARDLTSGGGIYEQYF; DNA: TGCAGTGCTAGAGACTTGACTAGCGGGGGGGGGATCTACGAGCAGTACTTC
size: -; D: -; V: TRBV7-7; J: TRBJ2-5; CDR3: CASSPLTRETQYF; DNA: TGTGCTAGCAGCCCTTTAACGAGGGAGACCCAGTACTTC
size: -; D: -; V: TRBV29-1; J: TRBJ2-7; CDR3: CSVVGEGYEQYF; DNA: TGCAGCGTTGTAGGGGAAGGCTACGAGCAGTACTTC
size: few; D: -; V: TRBV5-5; J: TRBJ2-5; CDR3: CASRDSLLETQYF; DNA: TGTGCCAGCAGGGACAGCCTGCTGGAGACCCAGTACTTC
size: -; D: -; V: TRBV5-1; J: TRBJ2-1; CDR3: CASSLDDSFFYNEQFF; DNA: TGCGCCAGCAGCTTGGACGACAGTTTCTTCTACAATGAGCAGTTCTTC
size: few; D: TRBD1; V: TRBV18; J: TRBJ2-7; CDR3: CASSPPTGVPYEQYF; DNA: TGTGCCAGCTCACCACCGACAGGGGTTCCCTACGAGCAGTACTTC
size: few; D: -; V: TRBV6-5; J: TRBJ1-3; CDR3: CASSYVVDSSGNTIYF; DNA: TGTGCCAGCAGTTACGTAGTAGATTCCTCTGGAAACACCATATATTTT
size: many; D: TRBD1; V: TRBV12-3/TRBV12-4; J: TRBJ1-1; CDR3: CASRQRGRGVWMNTEAFF; DNA: TGTGCCAGCAGACAAAGGGGCAGGGGGGTGTGGATGAACACTGAAGCTTTCTTT
size: once; D: TRBD2; V: TRBV5-1; J: TRBJ2-2; CDR3: CASSLEAPSGGLTGELFF; DNA: TGCGCCAGCAGCTTGGAGGCCCCTAGCGGGGGGCTCACCGGGGAGCTGTTTTTT
size: -; D: TRBD2; V: TRBV15; J: TRBJ2-1; CDR3: CATSRDRTSGTGAEQFF; DNA: TGTGCCACCAGCAGAGATAGGACTAGCGGGACGGGGGCTGAGCAGTTCTTC